These 26 T cell receptor beta chains were all obtained from the same sample, sequenced in a study of T cell responses to AZD1222 COVID-19 vaccine. Only in-frame clones appear in the TCRdb table, and some are missing; sequencing was by immunoSEQ multiplex PCR. This sample has around 190,000 clones; about 89% occur once, and the top ten carry about 1.8%. This sample comprised peripheral blood, obtained 28 days after the second AZD1222 dose. Source of these receptors: an adult who received the AZD1222 COVID-19 vaccine.

The rearrangement uses TRBV4-2 and TRBJ2-1; 10 bases agree with TRBD2. The V segment lost 2 bases and the J segment 5 bases; nucleotides outside the gene matches: 9. Per the germline V gene, CDR1 is LGHNA and CDR2 is YNFKEQ. The CDR3 consists of 17 residues. The CDR3 nucleotides read TGTGCCAGCAGCCAACTTAGTACAAGCGGGGGGGACAATGAGCAGTTCTTC. This gives the protein CASSQLSTSGGDNEQFF.

The V and J genes are TRBV29-1 and TRBJ1-5; D is possibly TRBD1 (5 bases). Germline loops: CDR1 SQVTM, CDR2 ANQGSEA. The V gene lost 7 bases and the J gene lost 0 bases, with 13 bases spanning the gap. The CDR3 contains 14 residues. The CDR3 bases are TGCAGCGCAAGACAGACCCATAGCAATCAGCCCCAGCATTTT. It encodes CSARQTHSNQPQHF.

The V call is TRBV5-6, the J call TRBJ2-6; 8 bases fit TRBD2. V shed 4 bases, J shed 0 bases, and the junction held 9 bases outside the gene matches. The CDR3 is 18 amino acids. Looked up from germline, CDR1 is SGHDT and CDR2 is YYEEEE. The CDR3, as DNA: TGTGCCAGCAGCCCGGGGGGGCAGGGGACCTCTGGGGCCAACGTCCTGACTTTC. This translates into CASSPGGQGTSGANVLTF.

The V gene is TRBV13, the J gene TRBJ2-7, with D perhaps matching TRBD2 (6 bases). Germline CDR1 and CDR2: PRHDT and FYEKMQ (reference sequence). The CDR3 contains 15 residues. The germline V and J ends were trimmed by 5 bases and 3 bases, with 17 bases remaining between them. The CDR3 region is CASSPQTGTGYEQYF. For the CDR3, the DNA is TGTGCCAGCAGCCCTCAAACCGGGACTGGCTACGAGCAGTACTTC.

The chain joins TRBV6-5 to TRBJ1-1; tentative D call: TRBD1 (5 bases). Germline CDR1 reads MNHEY; CDR2 reads SVGAGI. Trimming stripped 7 bases from V and 4 bases from J, with 19 bases between. The CDR3 is 15 amino acids. For the CDR3, the DNA is TGTGCCAGCACTGCGGTGACAGCTGTGGGCACTGAAGCTTTCTTT. It encodes CASTAVTAVGTEAFF.

The CDR3 bases are TGTGCCAGCAGCGTAGATTGGGGGACTAGCGGGCGGAATGAGCAGTTCTTC. Translated: CASSVDWGTSGRNEQFF. The rearrangement uses TRBV9 and TRBJ2-1; 12 bases line up with TRBD2. V gave up 0 bases and J gave up 7 bases; unmatched junction bases: 8. The CDR3 extends over 17 amino acids. Germline V CDR1 and CDR2: SGDLS, YYNGEE.

This chain joins TRBV11-2 and TRBJ2-7, with 11 positions matching TRBD1. There are 15 residues in the CDR3. V trimming: 3 bases; J trimming: 2 bases; junction bases outside the gene matches: 3. Germline V lookup: CDR1 SGHAT, CDR2 FQNNGV. The DNA of the CDR3 is TGTGCCAGCAGCTTCGGGACAGGGGGGACCTACGAGCAGTACTTC. It translates to CASSFGTGGTYEQYF. The full variable domain, in which reference TRBV11-2 and TRBJ2-7 provide the parts outside the CDR3, is EAGVAQSPRYKIIEKRQSVAFWCNPISGHATLYWYQQILGQGPKLLIQFQNNGVVDDSQLPKDRFSAERLKGVDSTLKIQPAKLEDSAVYLCASSFGTGGTYEQYFGPGTRLTVT.

This rearrangement joins TRBV30 to TRBJ1-5; possibly TRBD1 for D (5 bases). The length of the CDR3 is 13 residues. The germline V and J ends were trimmed by 2 bases and 6 bases, with 11 bases remaining between them. CDR1 GTSNPN and CDR2 SVGIG come from the germline V gene (reference sequence). The CDR3 reads CAWSPGGGQPQHF. DNA of the CDR3: TGTGCCTGGAGTCCGGGGGGGGGTCAGCCCCAGCATTTT.

This rearrangement joins TRBV2 to TRBJ1-3; D perhaps matches TRBD1 (6 bases). The germline V gene encodes CDR1 SNHLY and CDR2 FYNNEI. V lost 5 bases to trimming and J lost 0 bases, with 17 bases between them. CDR3 length equals 17 residues. DNA of the CDR3: TGTGCCAGCAGTCTTCCTATAGGGGGATACTCTGGAAACACCATATATTTT. Translating gives CASSLPIGGYSGNTIYF.

V is TRBV30 and J is TRBJ2-7; tentatively, D is TRBD2 (5 bases). The CDR3 length is 12 residues. V was shortened by 3 bases and J by 5 bases, with 11 bases between the two germline ends. Germline values: CDR1 GTSNPN, CDR2 SVGIG (reference sequence). The DNA of the CDR3 is TGTGCCTGGAGCAGGCCCGGGGACGAGCAGTACTTC. Translated, it gives CAWSRPGDEQYF.

V gene TRBV5-5 combines with J gene TRBJ2-2; 7 bases line up with TRBD1. From germline, CDR1 is SGHKS and CDR2 YYEKEE (reference sequence). The junction had 8 bases not matched to a gene; V was cut back by 4 bases and J by 5 bases. CDR3 length: 15 residues. For the CDR3, the DNA is TGTGCCAGCAGCGTGACAGGGTATGGGACCGGGGAGCTGTTTTTT. It is translated as CASSVTGYGTGELFF.

The chain uses TRBV11-2 and TRBJ1-6, with D unclear. Germline assignment: CDR1 SGHAT and CDR2 FQNNGV. V lost 1 base, J lost 7 bases, and 11 bases lay in between. There are 15 residues in the CDR3. The CDR3 spells CASSLVLGSNSPLHF. As DNA, the CDR3 is TGTGCCAGCAGCTTAGTGCTAGGGTCAAATTCACCCCTCCACTTT. The full variable domain, in which reference TRBV11-2 and TRBJ1-6 provide the parts outside the CDR3, is EAGVAQSPRYKIIEKRQSVAFWCNPISGHATLYWYQQILGQGPKLLIQFQNNGVVDDSQLPKDRFSAERLKGVDSTLKIQPAKLEDSAVYLCASSLVLGSNSPLHFGNGTRLTVT.

The chain links TRBV2 to TRBJ2-7, with 11 nucleotides matching TRBD2. Germline V gene lookup returns CDR1 SNHLY and CDR2 FYNNEI. Losses at the gene ends were 4 bases for V and 5 bases for J; bases not matched to a gene: 13. This CDR3 has 17 residues. The CDR3 here is CASSGPTSGKFLNEQYF. The CDR3 nucleotides are TGTGCCAGCAGTGGGCCGACTAGCGGGAAGTTTCTGAACGAGCAGTACTTC. Based on the CDR3 plus reference TRBV2 and TRBJ2-7, the full variable domain is EPEVTQTPSHQVTQMGQEVILRCVPISNHLYFYWYRQILGQKVEFLVSFYNNEISEKSEIFDDQFSVERPDGSNFTLKIRSTKLEDSAMYFCASSGPTSGKFLNEQYFGPGTRLTVT.

The chain couples TRBV29-1 to TRBJ2-7; the D gene could be TRBD1 or TRBD2 (5 bases each). Germline V lookup: CDR1 SQVTM, CDR2 ANQGSEA. The CDR3 totals 13 residues. The V and J ends lost 0 bases and 6 bases respectively, with 12 bases between them. The chain's CDR3 is CSVEDGGRFEQYF. The CDR3 bases are TGCAGCGTTGAAGATGGGGGAAGATTCGAGCAGTACTTC.

The rearrangement uses TRBV30 and TRBJ1-5, with a tentative D call TRBD1 (5 bases). Germline loops: CDR1 GTSNPN, CDR2 SVGIG (reference sequence). With 3 bases removed from V and 3 bases from J, the gap between germline ends came to 9 bases. This CDR3 has 13 residues. The CDR3 nucleotides read TGTGCCTGGAGCCAGGGAAACAATCAGCCCCAGCATTTT. This gives the protein CAWSQGNNQPQHF. Full variable domain (remainder filled in from reference TRBV30 and TRBJ1-5): SQTIHQWPATLVQPVGSPLSLECTVEGTSNPNLYWYRQAAGRGLQLLFYSVGIGQISSEVPQNLSASRPQDRQFILSSKKLLLSDSGFYLCAWSQGNNQPQHFGDGTRLSIL.

This chain connects TRBV27 to TRBJ1-5; D might be TRBD1 (5 bases). The germline CDR1 and CDR2 sequences are MNHEY and SMNVEV (reference sequence). Trimming removed 1 base at V and 6 bases at J, with 10 bases between. The CDR3 runs 14 residues. The CDR3 nucleotides are TGTGCCAGCAGTTTATTCGCAGGGCCTCAGCCCCAGCATTTT. Translating it yields CASSLFAGPQPQHF.

The chain employs TRBV4-1 and TRBJ1-5; 7 bases are shared with TRBD1. CDR1 MGHRA and CDR2 YSYEKL come from the germline V gene. With 4 bases clipped from V and 1 base from J, the junction kept 10 bases outside the gene matches. CDR3 length: 17 residues. CDR3 nucleotides: TGCGCCAGCAGCCCCGACAGGGTTTTATTAAGCAATCAGCCCCAGCATTTT. Its translation is CASSPDRVLLSNQPQHF.

The CDR3 bases are TGTGCCTGGAGCTCACTCAGGACTAGCGGGGCGACAGATACGCAGTATTTT. This translates into CAWSSLRTSGATDTQYF. This rearrangement joins TRBV30 to TRBJ2-3, with TRBD2 identical over 12 bases. Germline V CDR1 and CDR2: GTSNPN, SVGIG (reference sequence). V lost 3 bases, J lost 3 bases, and 10 bases stayed unmatched. This CDR3 has 17 residues.

V gene TRBV14 combines with J gene TRBJ2-7; D is possibly TRBD2 (6 bases). Germline lookup yields CDR1 SGHDN and CDR2 FVKESK. Trimming removed 0 bases at V and 2 bases at J, with 20 bases between. This CDR3 spans 18 amino acids. CDR3 nucleotides: TGTGCCAGCAGCCAAGAGGGGTTTATAGCTAAGCGGGCCTACGAGCAGTACTTC. Translation gives CASSQEGFIAKRAYEQYF.

This sequence joins TRBV3-1 (or the pseudogene TRBV3-2) and TRBJ1-4; D call uncertain. V gave up 3 bases and J gave up 8 bases, with 13 bases separating them. CDR1 and CDR2 (germline): LGHDT, YNNKEL (reference sequence). CDR3 length equals 14 residues. The chain's CDR3 is CASSQLVRGEKLFF. In DNA, the CDR3 is TGTGCCAGCAGCCAGTTGGTGAGAGGAGAAAAACTGTTTTTT.

Only one count was recorded for this clone. V and J are TRBV4-3 and TRBJ2-1, with no clear D. The V gene's germline CDR1 is LGHNA and CDR2 YSLEER. This CDR3 spans 15 amino acids. V was trimmed by 0 bases and J by 12 bases, leaving 18 bases between them. CDR3 in DNA: TGCGCCAGCAGCCAAGATAAGGCGAGGCCCCAGCTGCAGTTCTTC. Encoded protein: CASSQDKARPQLQFF.

This chain joins TRBV5-1 and TRBJ2-7; maybe TRBD1 (6 bases). Trimming took off 3 bases at V and 3 bases at J, with 13 bases between the two ends. The CDR3 length is 14 residues. The germline V gene has CDR1 SGHRS and CDR2 YFSETQ. CDR3: CASSSQGQGYEQYF. DNA for the CDR3: TGCGCCAGCAGCTCCCAGGGGCAGGGCTACGAGCAGTACTTC.

V and J are TRBV19 and TRBJ1-1, with D hard to call. The CDR3 contains 12 residues. Germline-derived CDR1 and CDR2 are LNHDA and SQIVND (reference sequence). Trimming stripped 5 bases from V and 5 bases from J, with 9 bases between. The CDR3 spells CASSETGTEAFF. For the CDR3, the DNA is TGTGCCAGTAGTGAGACTGGGACTGAAGCTTTCTTT.

The chain combines TRBV11-3 with TRBJ2-7; TRBD2 matches at 10 bases. This CDR3 spans 14 amino acids. J was trimmed by 7 bases and V by 2 bases; bases with no gene match: 5. Per germline, CDR1 SGHNT and CDR2 YENEEA. CDR3 bases: TGTGCCAGCAGCTTATCTAGCGGGAGTCGTGAGCAGTACTTC. This encodes CASSLSSGSREQYF.

The chain joins TRBV4-1 to TRBJ1-6, with D unclear. V was pared by 1 base and J by 2 bases, with 12 bases between. The CDR3 is 17 amino acids. The germline V gene has CDR1 MGHRA and CDR2 YSYEKL. The CDR3 bases are TGCGCCAGCAGCCAAGGTCGGGGAGGGACCTATAATTCACCCCTCCACTTT. Translating gives CASSQGRGGTYNSPLHF.

The gene calls are TRBV3-1 (or the pseudogene TRBV3-2) and TRBJ2-6; possibly TRBD1 for D (6 bases). Germline assignment: CDR1 LGHDT and CDR2 YNNKEL (reference sequence). The ends were cut back, 6 bases at V and 4 bases at J, with 13 bases in the middle. The CDR3 consists of 15 residues. Here the CDR3 reads CASRSLGAGANVLTF. The DNA of the CDR3 is TGTGCCAGCAGGAGTTTGGGGGCAGGGGCCAACGTCCTGACTTTC.